This is a list of T cell receptor beta chains from one sample in a study of monozygotic twins with inflammatory bowel disease. Reanalyzing the 5' RACE reads, TCRdb keeps one entry per CDR3 protein, without DNA. This sample's table has approximately 380,000 distinct CDR3 sequences. Specimen: blood. Source of these receptors: a human donor with ulcerative colitis or Crohn's disease, or a healthy co-twin of an affected twin (not recorded which). The CDR3 runs from the conserved cysteine through the conserved F or W.

CDR3	V	J
CASSRGTDYEQYF	TRBV18	TRBJ2-7
CASSQTGFSEKLFF	TRBV5-5	TRBJ1-4
CATSDFGGTLANEQFF	TRBV24-1	TRBJ2-1
CASSFRGRVALWTNEKLFF	TRBV5-6	TRBJ1-4
CASSLGQGEWAGELFF	TRBV4-3	TRBJ2-2
CASSREDPYQPQHF	TRBV4-2	TRBJ1-5
CASSFGDRDAYEQYF	TRBV5-1	TRBJ2-7
CASSLGTVLQETQYF	TRBV7-9	TRBJ2-5
CASSLRAGTTIRFSPLHF	TRBV5-1	TRBJ1-6
CSAYLLAGPPEQYF	TRBV20-1	TRBJ2-7
CASSGKGITGELFF	TRBV12-3/TRBV12-4	TRBJ2-2
CASRGRTGTDTQYF	TRBV12-3/TRBV12-4	TRBJ2-3
CAWREPPGDQETQYF	TRBV30	TRBJ2-5
CASSLTQSRGANEKLFF	TRBV7-3	TRBJ1-4
CASSLVAKANIQYF	TRBV5-5	TRBJ2-4
CASSEALGATIYF	TRBV6-1	TRBJ1-3
CASSFHDSNQPQHF	TRBV7-2	TRBJ1-5
CASSPPGGLGEKLFF	TRBV18	TRBJ1-4
CASSYSGRVYEQYF	TRBV6-5	TRBJ2-7
CASSVSRNTEAFF	TRBV6-1	TRBJ1-1
CASSPAQRQRSYEQYF	TRBV11-2	TRBJ2-7
CASSPLGLEQFF	TRBV18	TRBJ2-1
CASSLRQGQPQHF	TRBV7-2	TRBJ1-5
CASRWDRDYQPQHF	TRBV6-2/TRBV6-3	TRBJ1-5
CASSPEISRTDTQYF	TRBV7-6	TRBJ2-3
CASNSDGGTFTDTQYF	TRBV6-5	TRBJ2-3
CASSPGVNTGELFF	TRBV7-9	TRBJ2-2
CATILGPSYEQYF	TRBV6-2/TRBV6-3	TRBJ2-7
CASSPPPQGTDTQYF	TRBV6-2/TRBV6-3	TRBJ2-3
CSAGGRGPSVYNEQFF	TRBV20-1	TRBJ2-1
CASSRAATGELFF	TRBV12-3/TRBV12-4	TRBJ2-2
CASSPRGENTEAFF	TRBV5-1	TRBJ1-1
CASSTGTGGRANYGYTF	TRBV6-5	TRBJ1-2